This TCR beta chain was observed in a study of blood T cells in healthy people across ages. The study's findings and limits: Roughly linearly, TCR beta diversity per million T cells fell as age increased. Strong correlation linked observed beta diversity and percent naive T cells.

Only a few counts were recorded for this clonotype. What it binds is not known. Germline V gene sequence: CDR1 ENHRY, CDR2 SYGVKD. V was pared by 4 bases and J by 3 bases, with 3 bases of the junction left unmatched. The length of the CDR3 is 14 residues. For the second PCR, which ran for about 7 to 11 cycles, a sample-barcoded 5' primer and a J-beta primer mix were used. TCRdb recomputed calls from the 5' RACE reads with MiXCR, one row per CDR3 protein. This table holds about 1.7 million distinct CDR3 sequences, roughly 28% found once. Isolated per sample were at least 6.5 million PBMCs. This rearrangement joins TRBV10-3 to TRBJ2-3, with TRBD1 identical over 8 bases. Sequencing was carried out using blood. The receptor was isolated from a woman in her 30s in good health. The CDR3 coding sequence is TGTGCCATCAGTGGGACAGGGAGGACAGATACGCAGTATTTT. This translates into CAISGTGRTDTQYF.